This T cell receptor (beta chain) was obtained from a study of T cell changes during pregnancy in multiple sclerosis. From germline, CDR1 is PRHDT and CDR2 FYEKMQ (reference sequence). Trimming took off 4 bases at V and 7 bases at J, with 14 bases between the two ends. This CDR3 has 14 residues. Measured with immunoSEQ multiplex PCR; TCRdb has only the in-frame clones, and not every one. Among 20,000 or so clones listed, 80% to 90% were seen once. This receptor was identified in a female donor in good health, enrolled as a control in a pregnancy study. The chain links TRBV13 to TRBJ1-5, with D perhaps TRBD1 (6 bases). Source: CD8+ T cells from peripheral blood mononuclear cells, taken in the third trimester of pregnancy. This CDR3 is CASSWGGAGQPQHF. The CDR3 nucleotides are TGTGCCAGCAGCTGGGGGGGGGCCGGACAGCCCCAGCATTTT.